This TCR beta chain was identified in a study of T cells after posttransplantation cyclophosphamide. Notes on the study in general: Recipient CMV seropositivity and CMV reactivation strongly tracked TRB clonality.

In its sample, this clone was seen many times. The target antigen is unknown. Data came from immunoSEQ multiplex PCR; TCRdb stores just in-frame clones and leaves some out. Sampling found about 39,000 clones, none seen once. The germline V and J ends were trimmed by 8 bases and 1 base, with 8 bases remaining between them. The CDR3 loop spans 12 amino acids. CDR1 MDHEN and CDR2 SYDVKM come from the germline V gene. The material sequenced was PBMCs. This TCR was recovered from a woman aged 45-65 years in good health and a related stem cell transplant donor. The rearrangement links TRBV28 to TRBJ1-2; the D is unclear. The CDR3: CASARVNYGYTF. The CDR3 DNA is TGTGCCAGCGCTCGGGTTAACTATGGCTACACCTTC.